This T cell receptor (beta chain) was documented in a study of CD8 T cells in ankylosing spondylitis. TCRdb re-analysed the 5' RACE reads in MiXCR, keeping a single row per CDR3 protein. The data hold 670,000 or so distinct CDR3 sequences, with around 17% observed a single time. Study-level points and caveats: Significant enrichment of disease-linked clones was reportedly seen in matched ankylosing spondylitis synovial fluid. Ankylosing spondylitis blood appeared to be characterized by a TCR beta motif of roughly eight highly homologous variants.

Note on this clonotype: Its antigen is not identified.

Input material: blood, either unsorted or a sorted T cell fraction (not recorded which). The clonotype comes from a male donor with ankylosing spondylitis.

The CDR3 coding sequence is TGTGCCACCAGTGAATCCGGCCCATACAAAGAGACCCAGTACTTC. This sequence encodes CATSESGPYKETQYF. The chain has TRBV24-1 and TRBJ2-5; D uncertain. V gave up 4 bases and J gave up 3 bases, with 14 bases separating them. The CDR3 extends over 15 amino acids. Per germline, CDR1 KGHDR and CDR2 SFDVKD.